A selection of T cell receptor beta chains follows, all from one sample in a study of cytomegalovirus exposure and HLA in healthy donors. Only in-frame clones appear in the TCRdb table, and some are missing; sequencing was by immunoSEQ multiplex PCR. The sample records about 210,000 clones, 65% to 85% being singletons. Sequencing was carried out using PBMCs. The receptors derive from a young man in good health and CMV-seronegative. The CDR3 runs from the conserved cysteine through the conserved F or W. Fields, in order: V gene, J gene, clone size, D gene, CDR3 DNA, CDR3 protein. D genes are given only for firm matches. Some rows mark clone size as missing; the rest say once, few, many or name a class of expanded clone.

>TRBV28|TRBJ2-3|.|TRBD1
TGTGCCAGCAGTTCACAGGGGTTGAGGACAGATACGCAGTATTTT
CASSSQGLRTDTQYF
>TRBV28|TRBJ1-1|.|.
TGTGCCAGCACCTTTCCCCCGGGGAGCACTGAAGCTTTCTTT
CASTFPPGSTEAFF
>TRBV6-5|TRBJ1-4|.|.
TGTGCCAGCAGTTACTCCTCCTTTAATGAAAAACTGTTTTTT
CASSYSSFNEKLFF
>TRBV18|TRBJ2-5|.|TRBD1
TGTGCCAGCTCACTCGGGACAGGGCTCCAAGAGACCCAGTACTTC
CASSLGTGLQETQYF
>TRBV5-1|TRBJ2-5|.|.
TGCGCCAGCAGCTTCGGGGTGGTGGGGCAAGAGACCCAGTACTTC
CASSFGVVGQETQYF
>TRBV7-2|TRBJ2-7|.|TRBD1
TGTGCCAGCAGCACGGACAGGGGGCCGGCCGAGCAGTACTTC
CASSTDRGPAEQYF
>TRBV5-8|TRBJ2-3|.|TRBD2
TGTGCCAGCAGCTTATTTGCCCTTTTCGGGGGGGCCGCAGTGACAGATACGCAGTATTTT
CASSLFALFGGAAVTDTQYF
>TRBV25-1|TRBJ2-7|.|TRBD1
TGTGCCAGCAGTGATGGGCAGGGGGCCTCCTACGAGCAGTACTTC
CASSDGQGASYEQYF
>TRBV2|TRBJ2-3|.|.
TGTGCCAGCAGTGGCCACTACGCAAACACAGATACGCAGTATTTT
CASSGHYANTDTQYF
>TRBV18|TRBJ2-2|once|.
TGTGCCAGCTCATGGGGACAGAACACCGGGGAGCTGTTTTTT
CASSWGQNTGELFF
>TRBV7-9|TRBJ2-3|.|TRBD1
TGTGCCAGCAGACAGGGGGGAGGTTTAGGTCTAGATACGCAGTATTTT
CASRQGGGLGLDTQYF
>TRBV27|TRBJ2-3|.|TRBD2
TGTGCCAGCAGTTTTGCCGCGGGCGGGGGGTACACAGATACGCAGTATTTT
CASSFAAGGGYTDTQYF
>TRBV12-2|TRBJ1-6|.|.
TGTGCAAGTCGCTCCCCCAAGGGCGGGGCAAAGTCACCCCTCCACTTT
CASRSPKGGAKSPLHF
>TRBV5-6|TRBJ2-7|.|.
TGTGCCAGCAGCCGAAGACAGGCCTACGAGCAGTACTTC
CASSRRQAYEQYF
>TRBV20-1|TRBJ2-5|.|.
TGCAGTGCTAGAGAGGCCCCAGCCCAGTACTTC
CSAREAPAQYF
>TRBV4-2|TRBJ2-7|.|TRBD2
TGTGCCAGCAGCCATGAGCGGGGTTACTACGAGCAGTACTTC
CASSHERGYYEQYF
>TRBV5-8|TRBJ1-4|.|.
TGTGCCAGCTGTCGGATGGAGCGACGTGAAAAACTGTTTTTT
CASCRMERREKLFF
>TRBV4-1|TRBJ2-7|.|TRBD2
TGCGCCAGCAGCCCCCGACTAGCGGGGTATGAACAGCTCCTCGCCCGGTCCTACGAGCAGTACTTC
CASSPRLAGYEQLLARSYEQYF
>TRBV5-1|TRBJ2-1|.|TRBD1
TGCGCCAGCAGCACCGGACAGGGTAACGTCAATGAGCAGTTCTTC
CASSTGQGNVNEQFF